The source of this T cell receptor (beta chain) is a study of blood T cells in healthy people across ages. Study in general: Through template switching, about one barcoded beta molecule was captured per two T cells, as measured in model experiments.

The CDR3 covers 14 residues. CDR1 and CDR2 (germline): SGHAT, FQNNGV. Trimming removed 3 bases from V and 0 bases from J, with 6 bases in between. A J-beta primer mix and a sample-barcoded 5' primer were used in a second PCR of roughly 6 to 11 cycles. From the 5' RACE reads, TCRdb called clonotypes with MiXCR, one entry per CDR3 protein. Here the sample spans fewer than 1,000,000 distinct CDR3 sequences, under 55% being singletons. Donors each provided about 9.5 milliliters of peripheral blood. The V and J genes are TRBV11-2 and TRBJ2-4; the D is unclear. The sequence was obtained from a man in his sixties in good health. Source material: blood. The CDR3 DNA reads as TGTGCCAGCAGCTTTCGGCTAGCCAAAAACATTCAGTACTTC. Protein: CASSFRLAKNIQYF.